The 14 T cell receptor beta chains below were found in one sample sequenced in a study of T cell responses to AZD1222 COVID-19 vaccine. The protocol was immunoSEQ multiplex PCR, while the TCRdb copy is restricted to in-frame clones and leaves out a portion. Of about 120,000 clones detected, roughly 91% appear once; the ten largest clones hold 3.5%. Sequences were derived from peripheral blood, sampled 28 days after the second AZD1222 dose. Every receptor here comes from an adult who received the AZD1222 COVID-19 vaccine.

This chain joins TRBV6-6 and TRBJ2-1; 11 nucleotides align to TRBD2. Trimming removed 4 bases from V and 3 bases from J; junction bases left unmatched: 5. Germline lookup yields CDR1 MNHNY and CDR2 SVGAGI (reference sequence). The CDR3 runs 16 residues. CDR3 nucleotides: TGTGCCAGCAGTTCCGGGACTAGCGGCCACTACAATGAGCAGTTCTTC. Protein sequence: CASSSGTSGHYNEQFF.

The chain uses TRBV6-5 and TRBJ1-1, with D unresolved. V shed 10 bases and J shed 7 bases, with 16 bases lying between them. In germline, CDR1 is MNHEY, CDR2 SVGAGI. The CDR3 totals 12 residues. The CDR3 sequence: CATYDGVVEAFF. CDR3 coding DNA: TGTGCCACCTATGACGGGGTAGTTGAAGCTTTCTTT.

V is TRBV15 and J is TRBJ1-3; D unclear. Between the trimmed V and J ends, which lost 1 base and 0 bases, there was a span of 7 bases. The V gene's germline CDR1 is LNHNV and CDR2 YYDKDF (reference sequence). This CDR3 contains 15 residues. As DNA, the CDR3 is TGTGCCACCAGCAGAGCGGCTAACTCTGGAAACACCATATATTTT. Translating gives CATSRAANSGNTIYF.

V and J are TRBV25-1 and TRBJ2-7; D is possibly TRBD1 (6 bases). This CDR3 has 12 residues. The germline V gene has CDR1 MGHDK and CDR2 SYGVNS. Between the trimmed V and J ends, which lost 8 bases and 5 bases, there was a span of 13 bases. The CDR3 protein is CASERQAHEQYF. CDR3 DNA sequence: TGTGCCAGCGAACGACAGGCCCACGAGCAGTACTTC.

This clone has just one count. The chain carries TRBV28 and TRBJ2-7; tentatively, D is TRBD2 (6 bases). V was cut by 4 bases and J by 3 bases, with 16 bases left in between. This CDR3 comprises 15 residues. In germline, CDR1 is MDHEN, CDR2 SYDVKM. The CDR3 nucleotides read TGTGCCAGCAGTTCCCTTAGCGGAGACCTCTACGAGCAGTACTTC. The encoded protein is CASSSLSGDLYEQYF.

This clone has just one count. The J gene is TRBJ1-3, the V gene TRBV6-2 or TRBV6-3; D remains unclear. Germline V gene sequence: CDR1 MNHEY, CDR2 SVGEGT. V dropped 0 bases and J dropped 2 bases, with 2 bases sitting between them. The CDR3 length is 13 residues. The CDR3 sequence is CASSYSAGNTIYF. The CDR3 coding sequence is TGTGCCAGCAGTTACTCGGCTGGAAACACCATATATTTT.

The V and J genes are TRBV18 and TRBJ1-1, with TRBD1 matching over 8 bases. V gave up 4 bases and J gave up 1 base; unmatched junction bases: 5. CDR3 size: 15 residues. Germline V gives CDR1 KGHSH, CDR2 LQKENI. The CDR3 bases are TGTGCCAGCTCACGAGGGACAGGCTCGAACACTGAAGCTTTCTTT. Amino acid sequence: CASSRGTGSNTEAFF.

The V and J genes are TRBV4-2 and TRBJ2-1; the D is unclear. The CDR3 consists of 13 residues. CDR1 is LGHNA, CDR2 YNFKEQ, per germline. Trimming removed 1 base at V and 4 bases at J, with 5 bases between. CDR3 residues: CASSQVGYNEQFF. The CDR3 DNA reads TGTGCCAGCAGCCAAGTTGGATACAATGAGCAGTTCTTC.

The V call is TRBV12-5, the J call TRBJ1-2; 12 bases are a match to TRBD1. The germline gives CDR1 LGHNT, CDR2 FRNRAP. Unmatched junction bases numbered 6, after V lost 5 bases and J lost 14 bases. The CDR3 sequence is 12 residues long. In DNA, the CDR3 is TGTGCTAGTGGTCCCGGGACAGGGGGCGATACCTTC. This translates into CASGPGTGGDTF.

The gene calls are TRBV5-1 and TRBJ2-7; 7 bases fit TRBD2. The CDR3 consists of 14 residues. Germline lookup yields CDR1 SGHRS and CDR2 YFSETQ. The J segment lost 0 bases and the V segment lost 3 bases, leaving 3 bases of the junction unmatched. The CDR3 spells CASSSAGNSYEQYF. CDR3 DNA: TGCGCCAGCAGCTCAGCGGGGAACTCCTACGAGCAGTACTTC.

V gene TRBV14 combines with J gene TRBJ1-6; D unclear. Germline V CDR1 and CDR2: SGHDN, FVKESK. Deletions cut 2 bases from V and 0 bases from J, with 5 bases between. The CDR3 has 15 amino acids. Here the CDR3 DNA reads TGTGCCAGCAGCCAATCTCCCTCCTATAATTCACCCCTCCACTTT. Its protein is CASSQSPSYNSPLHF.

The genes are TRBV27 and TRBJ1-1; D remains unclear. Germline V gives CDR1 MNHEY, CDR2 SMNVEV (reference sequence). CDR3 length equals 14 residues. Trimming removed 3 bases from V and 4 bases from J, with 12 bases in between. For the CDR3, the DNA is TGTGCCAGCAGTTTGAACTGGGGAGCCACTGAAGCTTTCTTT. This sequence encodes CASSLNWGATEAFF.

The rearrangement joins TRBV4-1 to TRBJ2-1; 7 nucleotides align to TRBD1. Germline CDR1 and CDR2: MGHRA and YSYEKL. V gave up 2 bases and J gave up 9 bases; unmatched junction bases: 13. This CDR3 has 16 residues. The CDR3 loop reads CASSQPGQVGAVEQFF. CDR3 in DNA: TGCGCCAGCAGCCAACCTGGACAGGTAGGGGCGGTTGAGCAGTTCTTC.

CDR3 sequence (DNA): TGTGCCAGCAGCGTAGACGGATCAGGGGTGCTCAATGAAAAACTGTTTTTT. This sequence encodes CASSVDGSGVLNEKLFF. The chain is built from TRBV9 and TRBJ1-4; D possibly corresponds to TRBD1 (6 bases). V lost 0 bases, J lost 5 bases, and 17 bases lay in between. This CDR3 has 17 amino acids. CDR1 and CDR2 from the germline V gene are SGDLS and YYNGEE.